These 11 T cell receptor beta chains were sequenced from one sample in a study of PD-1 blockade in classical Hodgkin lymphoma. Relapse was seen in all patients after autologous stem cell transplantation, and brentuximab vedotin exposure was variable. Repertoires were generated with immunoSEQ multiplex PCR, while TCRdb's copy carries only in-frame clones and drops some. The top ten hold about 10% of the sample, which has tens of thousands of clones, roughly 87% seen once. The sequencing used peripheral blood mononuclear cells (PBMCs), collected before the second cycle of nivolumab. The receptor set was obtained from a human donor with classical Hodgkin lymphoma.

This clone was recorded a few times. Its ends do not fully match the called genes, so a read error is possible. The chain links TRBV19 to TRBJ2-1; D gene ambiguous. Germline V gene data show CDR1 as LNHDA and CDR2 as SQIVND (reference sequence). The CDR3 loop spans 11 amino acids. The CDR3 region is CASTSSNEQFF. The CDR3 coding sequence is TGTGCCAGTACTTCCTCCAATGAGCAGTTCTTC.

The count of this clone is one. This rearrangement joins TRBV5-5 to TRBJ1-2; 8 bases agree with TRBD1. The junction had 5 bases not matched to a gene; V was cut back by 2 bases and J by 5 bases. Germline-derived CDR1 and CDR2 are SGHKS and YYEKEE (reference sequence). The CDR3 sequence is 14 residues long. DNA of the CDR3: TGTGCCAGCAGCTTCATGACAGGGGAATATGGCTACACCTTC. This sequence encodes CASSFMTGEYGYTF.

The chain employs TRBV18 and TRBJ2-7; 7 positions agree with TRBD1. V gave up 3 bases and J gave up 6 bases; unmatched junction bases: 8. This CDR3 spans 14 amino acids. Germline V gene data show CDR1 as KGHSH and CDR2 as LQKENI. CDR3 region: CASSPTTGKGEQYF. CDR3 DNA: TGTGCCAGCTCACCGACGACAGGGAAGGGCGAGCAGTACTTC.

This chain links TRBV21-1 with TRBJ2-4; the table's D call of TRBD2 was not tested on the DNA. TRBV21-1 is classified as a pseudogene. There are 17 residues in the CDR3. The CDR3 sequence: CASSKWGLILAKNIQYF. The DNA for the CDR3 is TGTGCCAGCAGCAAATGGGGACTAATTCTAGCCAAAAACATTCAGTACTTC.

This chain joins TRBV15 and TRBJ1-1; D is unresolved. Germline V gene data show CDR1 as LNHNV and CDR2 as YYDKDF (reference sequence). The CDR3 covers 14 residues. The V end was cut by 5 bases, the J end by 6 bases, with 16 bases between. The chain's CDR3 is CATSPSRAGSEAFF. Here the CDR3 DNA reads TGTGCCACCAGCCCCTCCCGGGCGGGGTCTGAAGCTTTCTTT.

This clone was picked up a small number of times. The rearrangement links TRBV28 to TRBJ2-1; D might be TRBD1 or TRBD2, each matching 6 bases. The V end lost 5 bases, the J end lost 6 bases, and 20 bases lay between the germline ends. CDR1 is MDHEN and CDR2 is SYDVKM in the germline V gene. The CDR3 is 16 residues long. CDR3 DNA: TGTGCCAGCAGTCCTCGGGGGCAGGGGCCCCTCAATGAGCAGTTCTTC. It codes for CASSPRGQGPLNEQFF. Full variable domain (outside the CDR3, taken from reference TRBV28 and TRBJ2-1): DVKVTQSSRYLVKRTGEKVFLECVQDMDHENMFWYRQDPGLGLRLIYFSYDVKMKEKGDIPEGYSVSREKKERFSLILESASTNQTSMYLCASSPRGQGPLNEQFFGPGTRLTVL.

The CDR3 loop is CASSPWTANTEAFF. DNA of the CDR3: TGTGCCAGCAGTCCCTGGACAGCGAACACTGAAGCTTTCTTT. The V call is TRBV27, the J call TRBJ1-1; D possibly corresponds to TRBD1 (6 bases). CDR1 MNHEY and CDR2 SMNVEV come from the germline V gene (reference sequence). Trimming removed 5 bases from V and 1 base from J, with 11 bases in between. CDR3 length: 14 amino acids.

This chain links TRBV2 with TRBJ2-7; 7 bases are a match to TRBD1. The J segment lost 1 base and the V segment lost 6 bases, leaving 6 bases of the junction unmatched. The length of the CDR3 is 14 residues. Germline V gene lookup returns CDR1 SNHLY and CDR2 FYNNEI. CDR3 coding DNA: TGTGCCAGCAGCGCTCGGGACAGTTCCTACGAGCAGTACTTC. Its protein product is CASSARDSSYEQYF.

In regard to this clone: The limits of the CDR3 on the DNA are not certain, so only TCRdb's listed CDR3 is given. This chain joins TRBV7-3 and TRBJ2-2; TRBD2, as called in the table, went unchecked against the DNA. Germline CDR1 SGHTA, CDR2 FQGTGA. The CDR3 region is 17 residues in length, termini included. CDR3 sequence: CASSFGSGLPNTGELFF.

This chain uses TRBV28 with TRBJ1-5, with D tentatively TRBD1 (6 bases). Germline CDR1 and CDR2: MDHEN and SYDVKM. CDR3 length equals 15 residues. With 5 bases removed from V and 4 bases from J, the gap between germline ends came to 15 bases. CDR3 amino acids: CASSQEGGSNQPQHF. CDR3 bases: TGTGCCAGCAGTCAGGAGGGGGGCAGTAATCAGCCCCAGCATTTT.

This clone was observed once. The J gene is TRBJ1-1, the V gene TRBV2; no clear D gene. Germline CDR1 and CDR2: SNHLY and FYNNEI. CDR3 length: 16 residues. With 5 bases removed from V and 1 base from J, the gap between germline ends came to 17 bases. The CDR3 spells CASSKDKQIPNTEAFF. CDR3 coding DNA: TGTGCCAGCAGTAAGGATAAACAGATTCCGAACACTGAAGCTTTCTTT.